The rows below give T cell receptor beta chains drawn from one sample of a study of cytomegalovirus exposure and HLA in healthy donors. Some clones are missing from TCRdb's copy, which holds only in-frame ones; the method was immunoSEQ multiplex PCR. Among approximately 150,000 clones listed, 65% to 80% were seen once. The sequenced sample consisted of PBMCs. Source of these receptors: a man aged 35 to 55 in good health and CMV-seronegative. Both conserved end residues are trimmed from each CDR3.

v_call	j_call	cdr3_aa
TRBV30	TRBJ1-6	AWSAVYNSPLH
TRBV7-3	TRBJ1-4	ASSLTGGEREKLF
TRBV30	TRBJ1-2	AWTLSGTDYGYT
TRBV6-5	TRBJ2-7	ASSHDRDLYEQY
TRBV5-1	TRBJ2-1	ASSLELAGGGKQF
TRBV19	TRBJ1-2	ASSATGFYGYT
TRBV27	TRBJ1-4	ASSLWGERNEKLF
TRBV18	TRBJ1-2	ASSPPGQGNGYT
TRBV7-6	TRBJ2-3	ASSLATREAFLDTQY
TRBV19	TRBJ2-1	ASSTTLAGGNEQF
TRBV30	TRBJ1-1	AWAFTGGIRAF
TRBV18	TRBJ2-7	ASSPTGTGYEQY
TRBV28	TRBJ2-5	ASSLPQGRETQY
TRBV19	TRBJ2-7	ASSINAAPYEQY
TRBV6-4	TRBJ2-6	ASSDSRSGANVLT
TRBV13	TRBJ1-2	ASSLEGEES
TRBV18	TRBJ2-3	ASSPTGEVDTQY
TRBV5-4	TRBJ2-2	ASSFLGARNSGELF
TRBV10-2	TRBJ1-2	ASSDEPRDGYT
TRBV19	TRBJ2-1	ASRSDRSSYNEQF
TRBV7-9	TRBJ2-1	ASSFPAGGAAIRQF
TRBV11-2	TRBJ2-5	ASSAPGGIGMAQY
TRBV28	TRBJ1-5	ASSLYSGNQPQH
TRBV6-5	TRBJ1-1	ASNSRNTEAF
TRBV29-1	TRBJ2-5	SVGGRLETQY
TRBV15	TRBJ2-7	ATSRVPGLDEQY
TRBV6-5	TRBJ2-5	ASSILAGGRETQY
TRBV5-1	TRBJ2-3	ASSSRLAGGGTDTQY
TRBV14	TRBJ2-2	ASSHGPGKKAGELF
TRBV11-2	TRBJ2-1	ASSLPKPGTGLDNEQF
TRBV5-1	TRBJ1-1	ASSTYGQLNTEAF
TRBV6-5	TRBJ1-2	ASSYSDRTHGYT
TRBV6-1	TRBJ1-3	ASSRTGKNTIY
TRBV28	TRBJ2-5	ASSLKRGRETQY
TRBV7-7	TRBJ2-2	ASSPRATGTSGELF
TRBV4-1	TRBJ1-2	ASSQGITENYGYT
TRBV28	TRBJ2-7	ASRAPGGPFQYEQY
TRBV7-9	TRBJ1-1	ASSSTYQGTPRGNTEAF
TRBV2	TRBJ2-2	ASSVQARELF
TRBV4-1	TRBJ1-5	ASSQEWAGGNQPQH
TRBV30	TRBJ1-2	AWAGTGRGYT
TRBV27	TRBJ2-7	ASSVWQGYEQY
TRBV7-6	TRBJ2-5	ASTPPVIRGQETQY
TRBV19	TRBJ1-1	ASSLGGGGMNTEAF
TRBV7-2	TRBJ1-6	ASSLTAPRGMSYNSPLH
TRBV5-1	TRBJ2-2	ASIPVGGYRGELF
TRBV10-1	-	ASSTELARYEQY
TRBV25-1	TRBJ1-6	ASSVGPYNSPLH
TRBV15	TRBJ2-3	ATSRDLGGTDTQY
TRBV6-5	TRBJ2-7	ASSPIPRVSYEQY
TRBV5-6	TRBJ2-2	ASSLDSLYTGELF
TRBV7-9	TRBJ2-7	ASSPWGQGSYEQY